These 29 T cell receptor beta chains came from one sample sequenced in a study of blood T cell dynamics during melanoma immunotherapy. Method: immunoSEQ multiplex PCR; TCRdb's copy keeps in-frame clones and lacks some. The sample consists of over 10,000 clones, roughly 90% of them appearing once. Indicated time point: pre-treatment baseline. Sequencing used blood, obtained from a patient treated with checkpoint blockade. These TCRs come from a human donor with melanoma.

The chain joins TRBV5-1 to TRBJ2-2, with D hard to call. The CDR3 is 13 amino acids. CDR1 and CDR2 (germline): SGHRS, YFSETQ. V dropped 4 bases and J dropped 6 bases, with 10 bases sitting between them. The CDR3 here is CASSLDLAGELFF. CDR3 nucleotide sequence: TGCGCCAGCAGCCTAGATTTGGCCGGGGAGCTGTTTTTT.

The chain recombines TRBV6-6 with TRBJ1-4, with 9 nucleotides matching TRBD1. This CDR3 has 16 amino acids. The germline CDR1 and CDR2 sequences are MNHNY and SVGAGI (reference sequence). Losses at the gene ends were 4 bases for V and 8 bases for J; bases not matched to a gene: 11. The DNA for the CDR3 is TGTGCCAGCAGTTGGCGCGGGGGGACAGGGAAGGAAAAACTGTTTTTT. Its protein product is CASSWRGGTGKEKLFF.

The chain joins TRBV29-1 to TRBJ1-1; no clear D. Germline V gene lookup returns CDR1 SQVTM and CDR2 ANQGSEA. The germline V and J ends were trimmed by 3 bases and 2 bases, with 10 bases remaining between them. The CDR3 contains 13 residues. CDR3 loop: CSVEEQLNTEAFF. The CDR3 DNA is TGCAGCGTTGAGGAACAGTTAAACACTGAAGCTTTCTTT.

This rearrangement joins TRBV7-9 to TRBJ2-3, with D unresolved. The CDR3 covers 17 residues. Germline values: CDR1 SEHNR, CDR2 FQNEAQ (reference sequence). Trimming removed 4 bases from V and 2 bases from J, with 19 bases in between. The CDR3: CASSSPLTQPLTDTQYF. The CDR3 nucleotides are TGTGCCAGCAGCTCACCCCTGACCCAGCCCCTCACAGATACGCAGTATTTT.

V gene TRBV6-5 combines with J gene TRBJ1-1; 9 positions agree with TRBD1. The CDR3 runs 16 residues. The germline V gene has CDR1 MNHEY and CDR2 SVGAGI. Losses at the gene ends were 1 base for V and 7 bases for J; bases not matched to a gene: 10. The CDR3 DNA sequence: TGTGCCAGCAGTTACTTACGGTCCCGGGACAGGGTTGAAGCTTTCTTT. Its protein product is CASSYLRSRDRVEAFF.

This chain uses TRBV6-5 with TRBJ1-1; D unclear. V gave up 2 bases and J gave up 3 bases, with 7 bases separating them. The CDR3 contains 13 residues. Germline CDR1 is MNHEY and CDR2 is SVGAGI. The CDR3, as DNA: TGTGCCAGCAGTTACAGGGATGACACTGAAGCTTTCTTT. Translating gives CASSYRDDTEAFF.

The rearrangement uses TRBV7-9 and TRBJ2-3, with 7 bases aligning to TRBD1. This CDR3 has 14 amino acids. Germline values: CDR1 SEHNR, CDR2 FQNEAQ (reference sequence). J gave up 6 bases and V 7 bases, and 10 bases lay outside the gene matches. Written as DNA, the CDR3 is TGTGCCAGCAACCACGACAGGGTAGAGGATACGCAGTATTTT. Protein product: CASNHDRVEDTQYF.

Here the CDR3 DNA reads TGCAGCGGGACAGGGGATAGCACCGGGGAGCTGTTTTTT. Translation gives CSGTGDSTGELFF. V gene TRBV29-1 combines with J gene TRBJ2-2; 9 nucleotides match TRBD1. The junction had 4 bases not matched to a gene; V was cut back by 7 bases and J by 4 bases. The germline CDR1 and CDR2 sequences are SQVTM and ANQGSEA. The CDR3 extends over 13 amino acids.

The CDR3 protein is CASSLKTKNEQFF. The CDR3 DNA follows: TGTGCCAGCAGCTTAAAAACAAAGAATGAGCAGTTCTTC. This chain links TRBV5-8 with TRBJ2-1; no firm D call. Trimming shortened V by 2 bases and J by 7 bases, and 10 bases separated the two germline ends. The CDR3 has 13 residues. Germline V gene data show CDR1 as SGHTS and CDR2 as YDEGEE.

The chain recombines TRBV7-9 with TRBJ2-1, with 14 bases aligning to TRBD2. The CDR3 covers 17 residues. Germline V gene data show CDR1 as SEHNR and CDR2 as FQNEAQ (reference sequence). V was clipped by 5 bases and J by 6 bases; unmatched bases: 9. The CDR3, as DNA: TGTGCCAGCAGCCCCCGACTAGCGGGAGGGCCTGGCAATGAGCAGTTCTTC. Residues: CASSPRLAGGPGNEQFF.

This chain uses TRBV5-1 with TRBJ2-2; D is possibly TRBD1 (6 bases). CDR1 SGHRS and CDR2 YFSETQ come from the germline V gene. The CDR3 contains 15 residues. The germline V and J ends were trimmed by 4 bases and 4 bases, with 14 bases remaining between them. The CDR3 here is CASSPKTGFTGELFF. The DNA of the CDR3 is TGCGCCAGCAGCCCCAAGACAGGTTTCACCGGGGAGCTGTTTTTT.

CDR3 residues: CASSLWEGEQFF. CDR3 DNA sequence: TGTGCCAGCAGCCTATGGGAGGGTGAGCAGTTCTTC. V and J are TRBV9 and TRBJ2-1; 7 nucleotides line up with TRBD2. The junction had 4 bases not matched to a gene; V was cut back by 4 bases and J by 9 bases. Germline CDR1 SGDLS, CDR2 YYNGEE. The CDR3 has 12 residues. Variable domain in full (rest from reference TRBV9 and TRBJ2-1): DSGVTQTPKHLITATGQRVTLRCSPRSGDLSVYWYQQSLDQGLQFLIQYYNGEERAKGNILERFSAQQFPDLHSELNLSSLELGDSALYFCASSLWEGEQFFGPGTRLTVL.

The rearrangement joins TRBV19 to TRBJ1-1; D unresolved. This CDR3 is built from 14 residues. The germline V and J ends were trimmed by 2 bases and 3 bases, with 10 bases remaining between them. The germline gives CDR1 LNHDA, CDR2 SQIVND (reference sequence). The CDR3 here is CASSITREYTEAFF. CDR3 nucleotides: TGTGCCAGTAGTATAACTCGGGAGTACACTGAAGCTTTCTTT.

This clone was found a few times. The V call is TRBV5-4, the J call TRBJ1-1; 10 bases align to TRBD1. The trim removed 3 bases at V and 0 bases at J, leaving 11 bases unmatched. The germline V gene has CDR1 SGHNT and CDR2 YYREEE (reference sequence). There are 18 residues in the CDR3. CDR3 coding DNA: TGTGCCAGCAGCTACACGACAGGGGGCGGGCGGATGAACACTGAAGCTTTCTTT. Its translation is CASSYTTGGGRMNTEAFF.

The V call is TRBV11-2, the J call TRBJ2-3; possibly TRBD2 for D (5 bases). CDR1 SGHAT and CDR2 FQNNGV come from the germline V gene. CDR3 length equals 16 residues. Trimming cost V 5 bases and J 4 bases, with 19 bases left between them. As DNA, the CDR3 is TGTGCCAGCAGCCCACCCCCGGGAAAAGGCGCAGATACGCAGTATTTT. Protein: CASSPPPGKGADTQYF. The whole variable domain, remainder taken from reference TRBV11-2 and TRBJ2-3, is EAGVAQSPRYKIIEKRQSVAFWCNPISGHATLYWYQQILGQGPKLLIQFQNNGVVDDSQLPKDRFSAERLKGVDSTLKIQPAKLEDSAVYLCASSPPPGKGADTQYFGPGTRLTVL.

The chain joins TRBV5-4 to TRBJ2-3, with 10 bases lining up with TRBD1. The CDR3 is 15 amino acids. The V gene end was trimmed by 3 bases and the J gene end by 1 base; junction bases not matched to a gene: 2. Per the germline V gene, CDR1 is SGHNT and CDR2 is YYREEE (reference sequence). The CDR3 DNA sequence: TGTGCCAGCAGCTCGGGACAGGGGCGCACAGATACGCAGTATTTT. Its protein is CASSSGQGRTDTQYF. The full variable domain, completed using reference TRBV5-4 and TRBJ2-3, is ETGVTQSPTHLIKTRGQQVTLRCSSQSGHNTVSWYQQALGQGPQFIFQYYREEENGRGNFPPRFSGLQFPNYSSELNVNALELDDSALYLCASSSGQGRTDTQYFGPGTRLTVL.

The chain uses TRBV6-5 and TRBJ1-1; the D gene is possibly TRBD1 (5 bases). V was shortened by 2 bases and J by 4 bases, with 14 bases between the two germline ends. The germline gives CDR1 MNHEY, CDR2 SVGAGI. The CDR3 spans 15 residues. The CDR3 coding sequence is TGTGCCAGCAGTTACGTGGGGACTTTTGGCACTGAAGCTTTCTTT. Translated, it gives CASSYVGTFGTEAFF.

In its sample, this clone was seen a few times. The rearrangement uses TRBV19 and TRBJ2-6; TRBD1 matches at 10 bases. The CDR3 is 17 amino acids. V shed 6 bases, J shed 2 bases, and the junction held 7 bases outside the gene matches. From germline, CDR1 is LNHDA and CDR2 SQIVND (reference sequence). The CDR3 spells CASRPGTGDTGANVLTF. The CDR3 nucleotides read TGTGCCAGTAGACCCGGGACAGGGGATACTGGGGCCAACGTCCTGACTTTC.

The rearrangement links TRBV5-1 to TRBJ1-4; D gene uncertain. Between the trimmed V and J ends, which lost 0 bases and 4 bases, there was a span of 13 bases. Germline CDR1 and CDR2: SGHRS and YFSETQ. The CDR3 is 16 amino acids. The CDR3 DNA reads as TGCGCCAGCAGCTTGGGTGATCGGGAGGTTAATGAAAAACTGTTTTTT. This encodes CASSLGDREVNEKLFF.

CDR3: CASSVSSSYEQYF. The CDR3 nucleotides are TGCGCCAGCAGTGTTAGTAGCTCCTACGAGCAGTACTTC. V usage is TRBV10-2 and J usage is TRBJ2-7; no reliable D call. The germline gives CDR1 WSHSY, CDR2 SAAADI. The V end was cut by 4 bases, the J end by 0 bases, with 7 bases between. The CDR3 totals 13 residues.

The chain uses TRBV27 and TRBJ1-1, with 7 bases matching TRBD1. Germline V gene sequence: CDR1 MNHEY, CDR2 SMNVEV (reference sequence). V was clipped by 5 bases and J by 3 bases; unmatched bases: 15. The CDR3 has 17 amino acids. In DNA form, the CDR3 reads TGTGCCAGCAGTCCTTGGGACAGCCTGAAGTCGGACACTGAAGCTTTCTTT. Protein sequence: CASSPWDSLKSDTEAFF.

The chain joins TRBV6-4 to TRBJ1-1; D call uncertain. The germline V and J ends were trimmed by 5 bases and 3 bases, with 16 bases remaining between them. Looked up from germline, CDR1 is MRHNA and CDR2 is SNTAGT. This CDR3 is 15 amino acids long. The CDR3, as DNA: TGTGCCAGCAGTAGATTCAGTACTGGGGACACTGAAGCTTTCTTT. Protein product: CASSRFSTGDTEAFF.

The chain links TRBV14 to TRBJ2-1, with 10 positions matching TRBD2. CDR3 length: 18 residues. Germline V gene lookup returns CDR1 SGHDN and CDR2 FVKESK. J gave up 5 bases and V 3 bases, and 13 bases lay outside the gene matches. CDR3 in DNA: TGTGCCAGCAGCCACAGATACCAGGCGCTAGCGGGGGACAATGAGCAGTTCTTC. Amino acids: CASSHRYQALAGDNEQFF.

The chain joins TRBV7-6 to TRBJ1-1, with TRBD1 as a possible D gene (6 bases). With 3 bases removed from V and 1 base from J, the gap between germline ends came to 9 bases. The germline CDR1 and CDR2 sequences are SGHVS and FNYEAQ. The CDR3 has 14 amino acids. CDR3 sequence (DNA): TGTGCCAGCAGCTTCGAACAGGGGAACACTGAAGCTTTCTTT. This codes for CASSFEQGNTEAFF.

The chain uses TRBV5-5 and TRBJ2-2; 8 bases match TRBD1. From germline, CDR1 is SGHKS and CDR2 YYEKEE (reference sequence). After removal of 6 bases from V and 6 bases from J, the junction contained 10 bases not matched to a gene. The CDR3 is made up of 15 amino acids. This chain's CDR3 is CASTAPGGEAGELFF. The CDR3 region has the DNA TGTGCCAGCACCGCCCCAGGGGGCGAGGCCGGGGAGCTGTTTTTT.

The V call is TRBV4-2, the J call TRBJ2-7, with D possibly being TRBD1 or TRBD2 (5 bases each). Per the germline V gene, CDR1 is LGHNA and CDR2 is YNFKEQ. Trimming took 3 bases from V and 4 from J, leaving 13 bases between them. The CDR3 is 14 amino acids. The CDR3 is CASSQPGTLYEQYF. The CDR3 DNA sequence: TGTGCCAGCAGCCAGCCGGGGACCCTTTACGAGCAGTACTTC.

The CDR3 DNA reads TGTGCCAGCAGCTCGACAGGGTTTGAGCAGTTCTTC. It yields the protein CASSSTGFEQFF. The gene calls are TRBV5-4 and TRBJ2-1; 7 bases fit TRBD1. V trimming: 3 bases; J trimming: 9 bases; junction bases outside the gene matches: 3. The germline gives CDR1 SGHNT, CDR2 YYREEE (reference sequence). The CDR3 is 12 residues long.

The chain links TRBV11-2 to TRBJ1-5; 8 bases are shared with TRBD1. With 5 bases clipped from V and 6 bases from J, the junction kept 3 bases outside the gene matches. Germline V gene lookup returns CDR1 SGHAT and CDR2 FQNNGV. The CDR3 is made up of 13 amino acids. The CDR3 DNA is TGTGCCAGCAGCATCGACAGGGGTCAGCCCCAGCATTTT. This sequence encodes CASSIDRGQPQHF.

The chain recombines TRBV6-5 with TRBJ1-6, with D hard to call. CDR3 length equals 16 residues. Germline V gene lookup returns CDR1 MNHEY and CDR2 SVGAGI. V was clipped by 2 bases and J by 0 bases, with 8 bases between them. The CDR3 nucleotides are TGTGCCAGCAGTTACCAGAGAAGCTCCTATAATTCACCCCTCCACTTT. Encoded protein: CASSYQRSSYNSPLHF.